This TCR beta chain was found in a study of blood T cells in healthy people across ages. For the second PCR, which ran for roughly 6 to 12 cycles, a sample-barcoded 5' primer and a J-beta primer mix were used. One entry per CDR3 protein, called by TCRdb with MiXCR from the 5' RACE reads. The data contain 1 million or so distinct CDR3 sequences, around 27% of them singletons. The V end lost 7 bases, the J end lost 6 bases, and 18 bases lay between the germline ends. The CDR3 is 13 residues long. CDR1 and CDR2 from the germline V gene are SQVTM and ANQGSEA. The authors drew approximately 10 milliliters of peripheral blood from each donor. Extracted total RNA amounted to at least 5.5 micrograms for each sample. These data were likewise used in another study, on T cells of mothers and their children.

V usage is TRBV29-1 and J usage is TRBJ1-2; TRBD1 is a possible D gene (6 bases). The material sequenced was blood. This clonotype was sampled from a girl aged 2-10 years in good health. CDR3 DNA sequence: TGCAGCGGGGGGGCAGGGGTAGTGGATGGCTACACCTTC. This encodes CSGGAGVVDGYTF.